This passage covers 14 T cell receptor beta chains from one sample sequenced in a study of blood T cell repertoires in COVID-19. Assay used: immunoSEQ multiplex PCR; TCRdb lists only in-frame clones, some missing. The sample consists of around 290,000 clones, approximately 86% of them appearing once. Sequencing input: peripheral blood. These receptor sequences come from a woman aged 70-85 years with COVID-19, enrolled during active disease.

The V gene is TRBV24-1, the J gene TRBJ1-2; D is perhaps TRBD1 (5 bases). Trimming pared 1 base from V and 6 bases from J, leaving 11 bases between. Germline V lookup: CDR1 KGHDR, CDR2 SFDVKD. The CDR3 is made up of 14 amino acids. The CDR3 nucleotides read TGTGCCACCAGTGATTTTTGGGGGGGGAATGGCTACACCTTC. The encoded protein is CATSDFWGGNGYTF.

The chain combines TRBV9 with TRBJ2-1; 11 positions match TRBD2. V lost 0 bases, J lost 8 bases, and 4 bases stayed unmatched. CDR3 size: 15 residues. Looked up from germline, CDR1 is SGDLS and CDR2 is YYNGEE. This CDR3 reads CASSVGLAGGHEQFF. The CDR3, as DNA: TGTGCCAGCAGCGTAGGTCTAGCGGGGGGTCATGAGCAGTTCTTC.

J is TRBJ1-4 and V is TRBV27; D gene uncertain. This CDR3 has 14 amino acids. Germline CDR1 and CDR2: MNHEY and SMNVEV (reference sequence). V dropped 6 bases and J dropped 8 bases, with 16 bases sitting between them. The CDR3 loop is CASSPMARGEKLFF. For the CDR3, the DNA is TGTGCCAGCAGCCCGATGGCTCGAGGAGAAAAACTGTTTTTT.

This sequence joins TRBV30 and TRBJ1-4; 8 nucleotides agree with TRBD1. CDR1 and CDR2 from the germline V gene are GTSNPN and SVGIG (reference sequence). After removal of 0 bases from V and 4 bases from J, the junction contained 7 bases not matched to a gene. The CDR3 consists of 16 residues. The CDR3 sequence: CAWSVPGTGLNEKLFF. The DNA for the CDR3 is TGTGCCTGGAGTGTCCCAGGGACAGGCCTTAATGAAAAACTGTTTTTT.

The chain recombines TRBV2 with TRBJ2-1; perhaps TRBD2 as D (6 bases). Trimming pared 6 bases from V and 4 bases from J, leaving 16 bases between. The CDR3 runs to 15 residues. Germline V gene lookup returns CDR1 SNHLY and CDR2 FYNNEI. The CDR3 DNA sequence: TGTGCCAGCAGCCTCCGGGACTCACCTTACAATGAGCAGTTCTTC. Translating gives CASSLRDSPYNEQFF. The full variable domain, its missing parts supplied by reference TRBV2 and TRBJ2-1, is EPEVTQTPSHQVTQMGQEVILRCVPISNHLYFYWYRQILGQKVEFLVSFYNNEISEKSEIFDDQFSVERPDGSNFTLKIRSTKLEDSAMYFCASSLRDSPYNEQFFGPGTRLTVL.

This clone was detected only a few times. The chain combines TRBV6-2 or TRBV6-3 with TRBJ2-7; 10 bases agree with TRBD1. J gave up 2 bases and V 6 bases, and 7 bases lay outside the gene matches. Germline V gene data show CDR1 as MNHEY and CDR2 as SVGEGT. This CDR3 comprises 15 residues. In DNA, the CDR3 is TGTGCCAGCAGCAGCCGGGACAGGGGAACCTACGAGCAGTACTTC. Residues: CASSSRDRGTYEQYF.

V is TRBV11-2 and J is TRBJ1-1, with a weak D call TRBD1 (6 bases). V lost 0 bases and J lost 8, with 13 bases in between. The CDR3 has 14 residues. Germline loops: CDR1 SGHAT, CDR2 FQNNGV. CDR3 sequence reads: CASSLDPSGQEAFF. The CDR3 DNA follows: TGTGCCAGCAGCTTAGACCCCTCGGGACAAGAAGCTTTCTTT.

V and J are TRBV5-1 and TRBJ2-7; 10 positions match TRBD1. Germline V CDR1 and CDR2: SGHRS, YFSETQ. There are 15 residues in the CDR3. With 0 bases clipped from V and 6 bases from J, the junction kept 6 bases outside the gene matches. The CDR3 is CASSLGGDRGREQYF. The CDR3 DNA reads as TGCGCCAGCAGCTTGGGCGGGGACAGGGGCCGCGAGCAGTACTTC.

The chain carries TRBV7-2 and TRBJ1-2, with 7 bases identical to TRBD1. The CDR3 is made up of 15 amino acids. Germline CDR1 reads SGHTA; CDR2 reads FQGNSA. The V segment lost 6 bases and the J segment 3 bases; nucleotides outside the gene matches: 10. In nucleotides, the CDR3 is TGTGCCAGCAGTCAAACAGGGGACTCCTACTATGGCTACACCTTC. Translation gives CASSQTGDSYYGYTF.

V gene TRBV7-2 combines with J gene TRBJ2-1, with D unclear. This CDR3 spans 18 amino acids. Looked up from germline, CDR1 is SGHTA and CDR2 is FQGNSA. V was trimmed by 0 bases and J by 1 base, leaving 16 bases between them. The CDR3 protein is CASSLAHGSLSSYNEQFF. The CDR3 DNA is TGTGCCAGCAGCTTAGCTCACGGTTCCCTCTCTTCCTACAATGAGCAGTTCTTC.

The chain joins TRBV24-1 to TRBJ2-2, with D maybe TRBD2 (6 bases). Germline V gene sequence: CDR1 KGHDR, CDR2 SFDVKD. V dropped 9 bases and J dropped 1 base, with 11 bases sitting between them. This CDR3 is built from 14 residues. The CDR3 reads CATSGRWNTGELFF. Here the CDR3 DNA reads TGTGCCACCTCCGGGAGATGGAACACCGGGGAGCTGTTTTTT.

The chain links TRBV28 to TRBJ1-5, with D uncertain. Germline CDR1 and CDR2: MDHEN and SYDVKM. The CDR3 totals 13 residues. V dropped 5 bases and J dropped 5 bases, with 10 bases sitting between them. The CDR3 reads CASSRRADQPQHF. CDR3 nucleotide sequence: TGTGCCAGCAGTAGGAGGGCTGATCAGCCCCAGCATTTT.

This clone was counted a few times. The rearrangement uses TRBV3-1 (or the pseudogene TRBV3-2) and TRBJ1-1; D is perhaps TRBD1 (5 bases). V was trimmed by 4 bases and J by 1 base, leaving 10 bases between them. Per germline, CDR1 LGHDT and CDR2 YNNKEL (reference sequence). This CDR3 spans 14 amino acids. This CDR3 reads CASSLFGGNTEAFF. CDR3 sequence (DNA): TGTGCCAGCAGCCTATTCGGGGGGAACACTGAAGCTTTCTTT.

The chain has TRBV6-5 and TRBJ1-2; D is ambiguous. Germline V gene sequence: CDR1 MNHEY, CDR2 SVGAGI. The CDR3 is 15 residues long. V lost 0 bases, J lost 2 bases, and 10 bases lay in between. The DNA for the CDR3 is TGTGCCAGCAGTTACTCGAAGTCGGAGAACTATGGCTACACCTTC. Encoded protein: CASSYSKSENYGYTF.